These T cell receptor beta chains were read from a single sample in a study of T cells in Graves' hyperthyroidism and ophthalmopathy. TCRdb ran MiXCR on the multiplex PCR reads and lists one entry per CDR3 protein. This sample has around 520,000 distinct CDR3 sequences; 13% to 15% occur once, and the top ten carry around a sixth. Sequencing was performed on blood. Receptors were obtained from a woman younger than 30 with Graves' hyperthyroidism. Each CDR3 is given with its conserved first and last residue. D genes are given only for firm matches. The size of a clone is reported for some rows only, either as once, few or many, or as a class for expanded clones.

clone size,V gene,D gene,J gene,CDR3 protein,CDR3 DNA
many,TRBV20-1,-,TRBJ1-2,CSARGTETYGYTF,TGCAGTGCTAGAGGAACAGAGACCTATGGCTACACCTTC
-,TRBV13,-,TRBJ2-5,CASSLHGWYQETQYF,TGTGCCAGCAGCTTACATGGGTGGTACCAAGAGACCCAGTACTTC
many,TRBV7-8,-,TRBJ2-3,CASSTGTALGTDTQYF,TGTGCCAGCAGCACTGGGACTGCCTTGGGCACAGATACGCAGTATTTT
-,TRBV12-5,-,TRBJ2-3,CASGPRSGTATDTQYF,TGTGCTAGTGGTCCGAGAAGCGGGACAGCCACAGATACGCAGTATTTT
many,TRBV5-6,-,TRBJ2-1,CASSLGRIEQFF,TGTGCCAGCAGCTTGGGGCGGATTGAGCAGTTCTTC
-,TRBV19,TRBD1,TRBJ1-2,CASSIPTGGNGYTF,TGTGCCAGTAGTATACCGACAGGGGGGAATGGCTACACCTTC
many,TRBV11-3,-,TRBJ2-3,CASSHYSGVADTQYF,TGTGCCAGCAGCCATTACTCGGGAGTCGCAGATACGCAGTATTTT
many,TRBV29-1,-,TRBJ1-2,CSVEARFGGYTF,TGCAGCGTTGAAGCCAGGTTCGGGGGCTACACCTTC
-,TRBV5-1,TRBD2,TRBJ2-2,CASSVPSGSNTGELFF,TGCGCCAGCAGCGTTCCTAGCGGGAGTAACACCGGGGAGCTGTTTTTT
many,TRBV12-5,-,TRBJ2-3,CASGLGLLAVRGDTQYF,TGTGCTAGTGGTTTGGGTTTACTTGCTGTACGGGGAGATACGCAGTATTTT
many,TRBV6-5,-,TRBJ1-5,CASSYVDYSNQPQHF,TGTGCCAGCAGTTACGTGGACTATAGCAATCAGCCCCAGCATTTT
many,TRBV12-3/TRBV12-4,-,TRBJ1-2,CASSFSGTNYGYTF,TGTGCCAGCAGTTTTTCGGGCACAAACTATGGCTACACCTTC
many,TRBV12-3/TRBV12-4,-,TRBJ2-7,CASTSLDSNGPYEQYF,TGTGCCAGCACCTCTCTGGACTCGAACGGGCCCTACGAGCAGTACTTC
few,TRBV7-3,-,TRBJ2-7,CASSAHRDDEQYF,TGTGCCAGCAGCGCTCACAGGGACGACGAGCAGTACTTC
many,TRBV11-2,-,TRBJ2-7,CASSLESGEIYEQYF,TGTGCCAGCAGCTTAGAATCCGGGGAAATCTACGAGCAGTACTTC
-,TRBV29-1,-,TRBJ1-3,CSVVTPRDTIYF,TGCAGCGTTGTGACGCCCAGGGACACCATATATTTT
few,TRBV19,-,TRBJ2-1,CATDGRPVYNEQFF,TGTGCCACCGACGGGAGACCCGTCTACAATGAGCAGTTCTTC
few,TRBV19,-,TRBJ1-5,CASTLGRGNSNQPQHF,TGTGCCAGTACCCTGGGACGGGGAAATAGCAATCAGCCCCAGCATTTT
many,TRBV12-3/TRBV12-4,TRBD1,TRBJ1-1,CASSFGTGIGRPEAFF,TGTGCCAGCAGTTTCGGGACAGGGATTGGAAGGCCTGAAGCTTTCTTT
many,TRBV27,-,TRBJ2-5,CASSLRQDIETQYF,TGTGCCAGCAGTTTAAGGCAGGATATCGAGACCCAGTACTTC
many,TRBV30,-,TRBJ2-3,CAWSVLGVDTQYF,TGTGCCTGGAGTGTACTGGGGGTAGATACGCAGTATTTT
many,TRBV12-3/TRBV12-4,-,TRBJ2-1,CASSLSGAHEQFF,TGTGCCAGCAGTTTATCAGGGGCCCATGAGCAGTTCTTC
many,TRBV6-6,TRBD2,TRBJ2-1,CASSYSSSGRIDEQFF,TGTGCCAGCAGTTACTCTAGTAGCGGGAGAATCGATGAGCAGTTCTTC